This T cell receptor (beta chain) stems from a study of T cell repertoires in cytomegalovirus infection. About the research overall: Peptides in the study included HLA-C-restricted and HLA-B-restricted CMV epitopes.

For this clonotype: What it binds is not known.

V lost 2 bases and J lost 0, with 8 bases in between. Per germline, CDR1 SGHAT and CDR2 FQNNGV. There are 14 residues in the CDR3. TCRdb processed the reads anew with MiXCR; each CDR3 protein has one entry. The sample consists of about 830,000 distinct CDR3 sequences, roughly 33% of them appearing once. Material: cultured CD8+ T cells from PBMCs, obtained from culture after CMV antigen stimulation. The sequence was collected from a human donor in good health (CMV status not recorded). Some clones in this sample may be carry-over from other donors' samples. The J gene is TRBJ2-7, the V gene TRBV11-2; unclear D gene. The chain's CDR3 is CASSLRKGSYEQYF. CDR3 nucleotides: TGTGCCAGCAGCTTACGTAAGGGCTCCTACGAGCAGTACTTC. The whole variable domain, filled in from reference TRBV11-2 and TRBJ2-7, reads EAGVAQSPRYKIIEKRQSVAFWCNPISGHATLYWYQQILGQGPKLLIQFQNNGVVDDSQLPKDRFSAERLKGVDSTLKIQPAKLEDSAVYLCASSLRKGSYEQYFGPGTRLTVT.